Each of the 14 T cell receptor beta chains below was sequenced from the same sample in a study of blood T cells in healthy people across ages. A J-beta primer mix and a sample-barcoded 5' primer were used in a second PCR of roughly 6 to 11 cycles. In TCRdb, the 5' RACE reads were re-called with MiXCR into one record per CDR3 protein. The repertoire consists of 700,000 to 850,000 distinct CDR3 sequences, with roughly 40% occurring once and the leading ten covering about an eighth. Sequenced: blood. Source of these receptors: a man between 18 and 29 years old in good health.

This rearrangement joins TRBV6-2 or TRBV6-3 to TRBJ2-1, with 7 bases identical to TRBD2. J was trimmed by 7 bases and V by 2 bases; bases with no gene match: 14. This CDR3 spans 17 amino acids. Germline CDR1 is MNHEY and CDR2 is SVGEGT. This CDR3 reads CASSYLKLAPEKNEQFF. The CDR3 DNA is TGTGCCAGCAGTTACCTAAAACTAGCGCCGGAGAAGAATGAGCAGTTCTTC.

The J gene is TRBJ2-2, the V gene TRBV7-2; no definite D call. CDR3 length: 15 residues. The germline CDR1 and CDR2 sequences are SGHTA and FQGNSA. Trimming removed 5 bases at V and 0 bases at J, with 10 bases between. For the CDR3, the DNA is TGTGCCAGCAGCAAGAGACAACCGAACACCGGGGAGCTGTTTTTT. It codes for CASSKRQPNTGELFF.

The chain joins TRBV29-1 to TRBJ2-1; a possible D gene is TRBD2 (5 bases). The ends were cut back, 4 bases at V and 9 bases at J, with 7 bases in the middle. Germline CDR1 reads SQVTM; CDR2 reads ANQGSEA. The CDR3 runs to 10 residues. The CDR3 protein is CSVGGCEQFF. The DNA for the CDR3 is TGCAGCGTTGGAGGGTGTGAGCAGTTCTTC.

This clonotype was observed a handful of times. The chain has TRBV5-1 and TRBJ1-6; TRBD1 might be the D (6 bases). Germline values: CDR1 SGHRS, CDR2 YFSETQ. This CDR3 region has 15 residues. Trimming pared 5 bases from V and 9 bases from J, leaving 18 bases between. CDR3 nucleotide sequence: TGCGCCAGCAGACCTTCGGGACAAAGCGGTTCACCCCTCCACTTT. It codes for CASRPSGQSGSPLHF. Combining the CDR3 with reference TRBV5-1 and TRBJ1-6 gives the whole variable domain KAGVTQTPRYLIKTRGQQVTLSCSPISGHRSVSWYQQTPGQGLQFLFEYFSETQRNKGNFPGRFSGRQFSNSRSEMNVSTLELGDSALYLCASRPSGQSGSPLHFGNGTRLTVT.

This chain connects TRBV29-1 to TRBJ2-3; possibly TRBD1 for D (6 bases). V was trimmed by 7 bases and J by 5 bases, leaving 16 bases between them. CDR1 and CDR2 from the germline V gene are SQVTM and ANQGSEA. The CDR3 spans 13 residues. In DNA form, the CDR3 reads TGCAGCGGTGATGGGATAGGGGGAGATACGCAGTATTTT. Translation gives CSGDGIGGDTQYF.

V usage is TRBV4-3 and J usage is TRBJ1-4, with 9 bases aligning to TRBD1. V lost 2 bases to trimming and J lost 5 bases; unmatched junction nucleotides: 15. CDR1 and CDR2 (germline): LGHNA, YSLEER. The CDR3 has 19 residues. The CDR3 loop is CASSQLVRKQGAANEKLFF. DNA for the CDR3: TGCGCCAGCAGCCAATTGGTACGAAAACAGGGGGCGGCAAATGAAAAACTGTTTTTT.

CDR3 DNA: TGTGCCAGCAGCTTAGTGGGAGGGACAGCAACCTCCTACGAGCAGTACTTC. Protein: CASSLVGGTATSYEQYF. V usage is TRBV7-9 and J usage is TRBJ2-7; D may be TRBD1 or TRBD2 (7 bases each). The V and J ends lost 1 base and 0 bases respectively, with 16 bases between them. The CDR3 sequence is 17 residues long. Germline-derived CDR1 and CDR2 are SEHNR and FQNEAQ (reference sequence).

The V call is TRBV12-3 or TRBV12-4, the J call TRBJ2-5; D remains ambiguous. The CDR3 consists of 12 residues. V was cut by 8 bases and J by 1 base, with 8 bases left in between. CDR3 residues: CASAQAQETQYF. The CDR3 nucleotides are TGTGCCAGCGCCCAGGCCCAAGAGACCCAGTACTTC.

About this clonotype itself: A junction end diverges from the germline sequence, so it may reflect a read error. The chain recombines TRBV12-3 or TRBV12-4 with TRBJ1-6, with D perhaps matching TRBD1 (5 bases). This CDR3 has 15 amino acids. DNA of the CDR3: TGTGCCAGCAGTTTAGAAGGGACTGGAAATTCACCCCCCCACTTT. Translation gives CASSLEGTGNSPPHF.

In its sample, this clonotype was seen many times. This sequence joins TRBV12-3 or TRBV12-4 and TRBJ1-2; weak D call: TRBD1 (6 bases). V shed 8 bases and J shed 4 bases, with 20 bases lying between them. This CDR3 region has 15 residues. CDR3 sequence reads: CASALEHRASYGYTF. The CDR3 nucleotides read TGTGCCAGCGCCCTTGAACACAGGGCTTCCTATGGCTACACCTTC.

The CDR3 bases are TGTGCCAGCAGCGAGGGACACCAGTCGGATGGGTCGCAGTATTTT. Encoded protein: CASSEGHQSDGSQYF. This chain joins TRBV7-3 and TRBJ2-3; TRBD1 might be the D (6 bases). Deletions cut 5 bases from V and 10 bases from J, with 22 bases between. CDR3 length equals 15 residues. CDR1 SGHTA and CDR2 FQGTGA come from the germline V gene.

At least ten counts were recorded for this clonotype. V gene TRBV6-2 or TRBV6-3 combines with J gene TRBJ2-7, with D perhaps being TRBD1 or TRBD2 (5 bases each). V was cut by 2 bases and J by 2 bases, with 10 bases left in between. This CDR3 has 14 residues. The V gene's germline CDR1 is MNHEY and CDR2 SVGEGT. The CDR3 here is CASSYIQGPYEQYF. The CDR3 region has the DNA TGTGCCAGCAGTTACATTCAGGGACCCTACGAGCAGTACTTC.

This clonotype was picked up many times. This chain links TRBV4-1 with TRBJ1-2, with D unresolved. Germline V gene data show CDR1 as MGHRA and CDR2 as YSYEKL. The CDR3 contains 13 residues. The V gene lost 4 bases and the J gene lost 8 bases, with 14 bases spanning the gap. The CDR3 sequence: CASSPGISGGYTF. The CDR3 DNA reads as TGCGCCAGCAGCCCGGGGATCTCCGGGGGCTACACCTTC.

The chain recombines TRBV6-2 or TRBV6-3 with TRBJ2-5, with D unclear. The DNA end lines up better with TRBJ2-7; the J call may be wrong. This CDR3 spans 12 amino acids. Germline-derived CDR1 and CDR2 are MNHEY and SVGEGT. The DNA for the CDR3 is TGTGCCAGCAGTTCGTTGGGTTTCGAGCAGTACTTC. Translated: CASSSLGFEQYF.